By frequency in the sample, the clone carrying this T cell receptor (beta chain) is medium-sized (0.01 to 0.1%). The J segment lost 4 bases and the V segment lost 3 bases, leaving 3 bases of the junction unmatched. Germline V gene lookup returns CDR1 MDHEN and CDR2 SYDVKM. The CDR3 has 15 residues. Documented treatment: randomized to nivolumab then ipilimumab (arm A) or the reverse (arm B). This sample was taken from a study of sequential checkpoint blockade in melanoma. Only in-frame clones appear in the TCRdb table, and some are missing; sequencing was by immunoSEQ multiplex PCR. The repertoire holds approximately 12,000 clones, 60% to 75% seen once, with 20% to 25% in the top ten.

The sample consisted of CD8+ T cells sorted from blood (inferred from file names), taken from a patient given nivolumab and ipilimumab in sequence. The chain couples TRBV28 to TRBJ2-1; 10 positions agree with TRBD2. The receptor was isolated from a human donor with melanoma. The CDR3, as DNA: TGTGCCAGCAGTTTCCGACTAGCGGGTTACAATGAGCAGTTCTTC. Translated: CASSFRLAGYNEQFF.